A single sample is the source of the 31 T cell receptor beta chains below, sequenced in a study of shared clonotypes between healthy human individuals. CD45RO-negative cells were positively selected for CCR7, leaving out terminally differentiated effector memory CD45RA+ cells. Profiling relied on immunoSEQ multiplex PCR, and the TCRdb table lists in-frame clones only, not all of them. Of over 2,000,000 clones detected, 90% to 95% appear once; the ten largest clones hold more than 1.5%. Sequencing was carried out using naive CD8+ T cells from PBMCs. Every receptor here comes from a man aged 18 to 29 in good health. Some clones in this sample may be carry-over from other donors' samples.

The J gene is TRBJ2-5, the V gene TRBV29-1; 11 positions agree with TRBD2. This CDR3 is built from 14 residues. Germline loops: CDR1 SQVTM, CDR2 ANQGSEA. Losses at the gene ends were 7 bases for V and 2 bases for J; bases not matched to a gene: 6. The CDR3 nucleotides read TGCAGCGCAGGGACTAGCGGTTCTCAAGAGACCCAGTACTTC. It yields the protein CSAGTSGSQETQYF.

This clone appeared once. CDR3 residues: CASSQRTGMGYEQYF. CDR3 in DNA: TGTGCCAGCAGCCAAAGGACAGGGATGGGCTACGAGCAGTACTTC. V is TRBV14 and J is TRBJ2-7; 8 bases fit TRBD1. After removal of 2 bases from V and 3 bases from J, the junction contained 6 bases not matched to a gene. The germline V gene has CDR1 SGHDN and CDR2 FVKESK. This CDR3 is 15 amino acids long.

This rearrangement joins TRBV5-6 to TRBJ2-5; 7 nucleotides agree with TRBD1. The CDR3 runs to 15 residues. Germline values: CDR1 SGHDT, CDR2 YYEEEE. With V trimmed by 0 bases and J by 5 bases, 7 bases remained unmatched. The CDR3 DNA reads as TGTGCCAGCAGCTTGGCACAGGGGTTTGGGGAGACCCAGTACTTC. Protein: CASSLAQGFGETQYF.

The V and J genes are TRBV9 and TRBJ2-3, with D unresolved. In germline, CDR1 is SGDLS, CDR2 YYNGEE. V lost 0 bases, J lost 5 bases, and 10 bases lay in between. CDR3 length: 14 residues. CDR3 protein: CASSVGGTGDTQYF. CDR3 bases: TGTGCCAGCAGCGTAGGAGGAACGGGAGATACGCAGTATTTT.

The rearrangement joins TRBV30 to TRBJ2-7, with D unclear. The CDR3 is 13 amino acids. The V end was cut by 0 bases, the J end by 5 bases, with 11 bases between. CDR1 is GTSNPN and CDR2 is SVGIG in the germline V gene (reference sequence). DNA for the CDR3: TGTGCCTGGAGTGTATCGCAGTTAAACGAGCAGTACTTC. Its protein is CAWSVSQLNEQYF.

The V gene is TRBV27, the J gene TRBJ2-7; D ambiguous. CDR1 is MNHEY and CDR2 is SMNVEV in the germline V gene (reference sequence). The CDR3 length is 13 residues. With 5 bases removed from V and 2 bases from J, the gap between germline ends came to 10 bases. The CDR3 spells CASSISWAYEQYF. CDR3 nucleotides: TGTGCCAGCAGTATTTCATGGGCCTACGAGCAGTACTTC.

The chain employs TRBV7-2 and TRBJ2-7, with D hard to call. With 1 base removed from V and 5 bases from J, the gap between germline ends came to 15 bases. The CDR3 is 15 amino acids. Looked up from germline, CDR1 is SGHTA and CDR2 is FQGNSA. The CDR3 here is CASSLVFGSVDEQYF. Written as DNA, the CDR3 is TGTGCCAGCAGCTTAGTTTTCGGGTCGGTGGACGAGCAGTACTTC.

Comments on this clone: At the DNA level, this CDR3 is encoded by other sequences in the same sample as well. The CDR3 reads CASSSTGTGRDTQYF. CDR3 in DNA: TGTGCCAGCAGTTCAACCGGGACAGGGAGGGATACGCAGTATTTT. The chain joins TRBV27 to TRBJ2-3; 9 bases are shared with TRBD1. V lost 4 bases and J lost 6; bases outside the gene matches: 8. The CDR3 contains 15 residues. Germline V gene lookup returns CDR1 MNHEY and CDR2 SMNVEV (reference sequence).

The chain has TRBV9 and TRBJ1-3; no reliable D call. The ends were cut back, 3 bases at V and 0 bases at J, with 13 bases in the middle. Germline CDR1 reads SGDLS; CDR2 reads YYNGEE. The CDR3 is 16 amino acids. The CDR3 reads CASSGQRESSGNTIYF. The CDR3 bases are TGTGCCAGCAGCGGACAAAGGGAAAGCTCTGGAAACACCATATATTTT. Together with reference TRBV9 and TRBJ1-3, the CDR3 gives the full variable domain: DSGVTQTPKHLITATGQRVTLRCSPRSGDLSVYWYQQSLDQGLQFLIQYYNGEERAKGNILERFSAQQFPDLHSELNLSSLELGDSALYFCASSGQRESSGNTIYFGEGSWLTVV.

The chain combines TRBV27 with TRBJ2-6; D not certain. This CDR3 has 14 residues. V dropped 7 bases and J dropped 0 bases, with 7 bases sitting between them. Germline assignment: CDR1 MNHEY and CDR2 SMNVEV (reference sequence). For the CDR3, the DNA is TGTGCCAGCAATACTCACTCTGGGGCCAACGTCCTGACTTTC. The encoded protein is CASNTHSGANVLTF.

On this clone itself: At the DNA level, this CDR3 is encoded by other sequences in the same sample as well. The V call is TRBV7-9, the J call TRBJ2-7; D remains unclear. The germline gives CDR1 SEHNR, CDR2 FQNEAQ (reference sequence). The CDR3 consists of 12 residues. V dropped 3 bases and J dropped 1 base, with 4 bases sitting between them. Here the CDR3 DNA reads TGTGCCAGCAGCTTGATGTCCTACGAGCAGTACTTC. It encodes CASSLMSYEQYF.

CDR3 nucleotides: TGTGCCAGCAGTTTAGATGGCTTGAACTACGAGCAGTACTTC. Translated: CASSLDGLNYEQYF. V gene TRBV27 combines with J gene TRBJ2-7; no clear D. The CDR3 extends over 14 amino acids. Trimming removed 2 bases at V and 3 bases at J, with 11 bases between. Germline CDR1 is MNHEY and CDR2 is SMNVEV (reference sequence).

The chain links TRBV19 to TRBJ2-7, with D maybe TRBD1 (6 bases). V dropped 0 bases and J dropped 3 bases, with 15 bases sitting between them. There are 16 residues in the CDR3. Germline CDR1 is LNHDA and CDR2 is SQIVND (reference sequence). The chain's CDR3 is CASSIDLETGYYEQYF. CDR3 sequence (DNA): TGTGCCAGTAGTATAGACCTAGAGACAGGCTACTACGAGCAGTACTTC.

This clone was recorded a few times. The chain combines TRBV7-9 with TRBJ1-1; tentative D call: TRBD1 (6 bases). The V end lost 7 bases, the J end lost 0 bases, and 15 bases lay between the germline ends. Germline assignment: CDR1 SEHNR and CDR2 FQNEAQ (reference sequence). The CDR3 loop spans 15 amino acids. This CDR3 reads CASTPGGALNTEAFF. As DNA, the CDR3 is TGTGCCAGCACCCCGGGGGGGGCATTGAACACTGAAGCTTTCTTT.

The chain combines TRBV7-6 with TRBJ2-3; TRBD1 aligns across 9 bases. With V trimmed by 2 bases and J by 8 bases, 17 bases remained unmatched. Germline V gene sequence: CDR1 SGHVS, CDR2 FNYEAQ. The CDR3 has 18 amino acids. The CDR3 DNA reads TGTGCCAGCAGCTTAAAAATGTCGGGACAGGGTTCATTTGGTACGCAGTATTTT. Translated: CASSLKMSGQGSFGTQYF.

The CDR3 bases are TGTGCCAGCAGTCGGGACCGAGAGACCCAGTACTTC. Protein: CASSRDRETQYF. V and J are TRBV11-3 and TRBJ2-5, with D perhaps given as TRBD1 or TRBD2 (5 bases each). The CDR3 is 12 residues long. The V gene's germline CDR1 is SGHNT and CDR2 YENEEA. Trimming stripped 6 bases from V and 4 bases from J, with 9 bases between.

This sequence joins TRBV19 and TRBJ1-5; possibly TRBD1 for D (5 bases). Germline-derived CDR1 and CDR2 are LNHDA and SQIVND (reference sequence). Trimming left V 5 bases short and J 1 base short, with 27 bases between. There are 20 residues in the CDR3. The CDR3 nucleotides are TGTGCCAGTAGTTTATCGGACACCGGGGCTAGCCTTCGGAGCAATCAGCCCCAGCATTTT. This translates into CASSLSDTGASLRSNQPQHF.

The chain links TRBV19 to TRBJ1-1; D call uncertain. This CDR3 comprises 14 residues. CDR1 and CDR2 from the germline V gene are LNHDA and SQIVND (reference sequence). V lost 1 base, J lost 0 bases, and 6 bases lay in between. The chain's CDR3 is CASSIGEMNTEAFF. The CDR3 nucleotides are TGTGCCAGTAGTATAGGGGAAATGAACACTGAAGCTTTCTTT.

Concerning this clone: This same CDR3 is encoded by further DNA sequences in the sample. V usage is TRBV4-1 and J usage is TRBJ1-1; maybe TRBD1 (6 bases). The CDR3 runs 15 residues. CDR1 MGHRA and CDR2 YSYEKL come from the germline V gene. Trimming removed 0 bases at V and 5 bases at J, with 13 bases between. CDR3 coding DNA: TGCGCCAGCAGCCAAGACAGGGGCCGAGGGACTGAAGCTTTCTTT. This encodes CASSQDRGRGTEAFF.

This clone was detected only once. The chain uses TRBV4-1 and TRBJ2-1; 9 bases map to TRBD2. In germline, CDR1 is MGHRA, CDR2 YSYEKL. This CDR3 is 17 amino acids long. Losses at the gene ends were 0 bases for V and 3 bases for J; bases not matched to a gene: 6. CDR3 protein: CASSQDDLAGFYNEQFF. CDR3 sequence (DNA): TGCGCCAGCAGCCAAGATGACCTAGCGGGGTTCTACAATGAGCAGTTCTTC.

V gene TRBV25-1 combines with J gene TRBJ2-7, with D possibly being TRBD2 (6 bases). Germline CDR1 is MGHDK and CDR2 is SYGVNS. There are 15 residues in the CDR3. Trimming left V 4 bases short and J 4 bases short, with 17 bases between. The CDR3 DNA sequence: TGTGCCAGCAGTGGCCCGGCGGCTAGCGCATACGAGCAGTACTTC. It yields the protein CASSGPAASAYEQYF.

The chain links TRBV28 to TRBJ2-7; 7 nucleotides align to TRBD1. The germline V gene has CDR1 MDHEN and CDR2 SYDVKM. The CDR3 has 14 amino acids. Trimming cost V 5 bases and J 2 bases; bases outside gene matches: 6. Here the CDR3 DNA reads TGTGCCAGCAGTAGCACAGGGGATGCCTACGAGCAGTACTTC. Its translation: CASSSTGDAYEQYF.

V and J are TRBV10-3 and TRBJ2-7; D perhaps matches TRBD1 (6 bases). CDR3 length: 16 amino acids. CDR1 is ENHRY and CDR2 is SYGVKD in the germline V gene. Trimming removed 2 bases from V and 3 bases from J, with 17 bases in between. The CDR3 bases are TGTGCCATCAGTGAGGGTCAGGGGCCACGAGTCTACGAGCAGTACTTC. It encodes CAISEGQGPRVYEQYF.

This CDR3 is CAISFGAWSSSYNEQFF. CDR3 nucleotides: TGTGCCATCAGTTTTGGGGCCTGGTCGAGCTCCTACAATGAGCAGTTCTTC. The chain joins TRBV10-3 to TRBJ2-1, with D possibly TRBD1 on 5 matching bases. The CDR3 runs to 17 residues. From germline, CDR1 is ENHRY and CDR2 SYGVKD. Trimming cost V 5 bases and J 0 bases, with 17 bases left between them.

The chain has TRBV11-2 and TRBJ1-3; D unresolved. Trimming removed 4 bases at V and 3 bases at J, with 13 bases between. CDR3 length equals 15 residues. Germline-derived CDR1 and CDR2 are SGHAT and FQNNGV. CDR3 nucleotides: TGTGCCAGCAGCTCTATAGTCTGGGATGGAAACACCATATATTTT. It yields the protein CASSSIVWDGNTIYF.

The chain carries TRBV6-6 and TRBJ1-1, with D tentatively TRBD1 (6 bases). The V gene's germline CDR1 is MNHNY and CDR2 SVGAGI (reference sequence). Trimming shortened V by 2 bases and J by 6 bases, and 16 bases separated the two germline ends. CDR3 length equals 15 residues. The CDR3 coding sequence is TGTGCCAGCAGTTACACCGGGCAGGGGCCCCCTGAAGCTTTCTTT. Its translation is CASSYTGQGPPEAFF.

The CDR3 loop is CASRGATVSNTEAFF. CDR3 sequence (DNA): TGTGCCAGCAGAGGGGCGACAGTCTCCAACACTGAAGCTTTCTTT. The V and J genes are TRBV7-9 and TRBJ1-1, with D perhaps matching TRBD1 (5 bases). The germline V gene has CDR1 SEHNR and CDR2 FQNEAQ (reference sequence). This CDR3 is 15 amino acids long. Deletions cut 6 bases from V and 2 bases from J, with 16 bases between.

The J gene is TRBJ2-1, the V gene TRBV4-1; D unresolved. The length of the CDR3 is 16 residues. V shed 1 base and J shed 8 bases, with 18 bases lying between them. Germline-derived CDR1 and CDR2 are MGHRA and YSYEKL. CDR3 sequence reads: CASSQGGAGDGDEQFF. CDR3 sequence (DNA): TGCGCCAGCAGCCAAGGAGGTGCAGGAGATGGGGATGAGCAGTTCTTC.

The chain is built from TRBV19 and TRBJ2-7; D is perhaps TRBD1 (5 bases). In germline, CDR1 is LNHDA, CDR2 SQIVND (reference sequence). V shed 4 bases and J shed 0 bases, with 16 bases lying between them. The CDR3 runs to 16 residues. The DNA for the CDR3 is TGTGCCAGTAGTAGCTCGACAGCGCCGAGCTCCTACGAGCAGTACTTC. Its translation: CASSSSTAPSSYEQYF.

J is TRBJ2-2 and V is TRBV5-1, with 11 positions matching TRBD2. V lost 4 bases and J lost 1; bases outside the gene matches: 15. Germline CDR1 is SGHRS and CDR2 is YFSETQ. The CDR3 length is 20 residues. The CDR3 DNA is TGCGCCAGCAGCATAAAGGCCTTAGCGGGAGGGGTCGAGAACACCGGGGAGCTGTTTTTT. It encodes CASSIKALAGGVENTGELFF.

Here the CDR3 DNA reads TGTGCCAGCAGTGAATGGGGCAGCCGCCTCCACGAGCAGTACTTC. Encoded protein: CASSEWGSRLHEQYF. J is TRBJ2-7 and V is TRBV25-1; TRBD1 might be the D (5 bases). The CDR3 has 15 amino acids. In germline, CDR1 is MGHDK, CDR2 SYGVNS. The V end was cut by 1 base, the J end by 5 bases, with 15 bases between.